This TCR beta chain was observed in a study of blood T cell repertoires in COVID-19. Study-wide context: PBMCs, B-cell-depleted T cells, or T cells were the source of the cDNA or gDNA that made up the material.

In its sample, this clone was seen a few times. CDR3 length: 16 residues. Germline V lookup: CDR1 SGHAT, CDR2 FQNNGV. The J segment lost 2 bases and the V segment lost 3 bases, leaving 3 bases of the junction unmatched. Original processing methods: Using reference gene primer amplification, nucleated cell counts were estimated. Here immunoSEQ multiplex PCR was the method, and the copy in TCRdb shows in-frame clones only, minus some. Clonal size and the V and J genes are those of that table, whereas D and trimming came from the DNA. The sample holds 25,000 to 35,000 clones, roughly 73% seen once. Sequencing used peripheral blood. The sequence came from a woman between 65 and 79 years old with active or convalescent COVID-19. This chain connects TRBV11-2 to TRBJ2-5, with 13 bases identical to TRBD2. CDR3 amino acids: CASSFLLAGGQETQYF. CDR3 bases: TGTGCCAGCAGCTTTTTACTAGCGGGAGGGCAAGAGACCCAGTACTTC.